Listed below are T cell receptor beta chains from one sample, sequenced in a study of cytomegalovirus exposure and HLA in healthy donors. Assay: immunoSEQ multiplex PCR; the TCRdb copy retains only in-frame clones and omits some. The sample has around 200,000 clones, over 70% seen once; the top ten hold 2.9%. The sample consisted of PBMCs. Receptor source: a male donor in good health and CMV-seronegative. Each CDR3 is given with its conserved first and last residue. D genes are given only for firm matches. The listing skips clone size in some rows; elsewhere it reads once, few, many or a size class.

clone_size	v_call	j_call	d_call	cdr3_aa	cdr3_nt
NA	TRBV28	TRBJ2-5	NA	CASSFNSLFDSQETQYF	TGTGCCAGCAGTTTTAATTCCCTCTTCGACAGCCAAGAGACCCAGTACTTC
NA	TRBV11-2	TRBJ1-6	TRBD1	CASSPYQGADNSPLHF	TGTGCCAGCAGCCCTTACCAGGGGGCAGATAATTCACCCCTCCACTTT
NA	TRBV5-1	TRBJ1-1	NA	CASSLGMGPGAFF	TGCGCCAGCAGCTTAGGAATGGGGCCGGGAGCTTTCTTT
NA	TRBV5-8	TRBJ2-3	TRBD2	CASSLTSSGGYTQYF	TGTGCCAGCAGCTTGACGTCTAGCGGGGGATATACGCAGTATTTT
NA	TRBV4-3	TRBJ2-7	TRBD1	CASSQGAGTGLSYEQYF	TGCGCCAGCAGCCAAGGAGCTGGGACAGGCCTCTCCTACGAGCAGTACTTC
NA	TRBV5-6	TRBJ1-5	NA	CASSTTPGGNQPQHF	TGTGCCAGCAGCACCACCCCCGGGGGCAATCAGCCCCAGCATTTT
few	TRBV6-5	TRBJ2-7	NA	CASRDGGYEQYF	TGTGCCAGCAGGGACGGAGGTTACGAGCAGTACTTC
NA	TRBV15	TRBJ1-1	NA	CATSTELGQNTEAFF	TGTGCCACCAGCACCGAATTGGGACAGAACACTGAAGCTTTCTTT
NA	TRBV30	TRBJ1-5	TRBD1	CAWATGGRSNQPQHF	TGTGCCTGGGCAACAGGGGGCAGAAGCAATCAGCCCCAGCATTTT
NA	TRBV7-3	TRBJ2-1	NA	CASSLMGSQQFF	TGTGCCAGCAGCTTAATGGGGAGCCAACAGTTCTTC
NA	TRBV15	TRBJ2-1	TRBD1	CATSRDRQGYLFF	TGTGCCACCAGCAGAGATAGACAGGGATATTTGTTCTTC
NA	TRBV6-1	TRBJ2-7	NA	CASGETGIYEQYF	TGTGCCAGCGGCGAGACAGGCATTTACGAGCAGTACTTC
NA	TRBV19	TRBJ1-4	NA	CASSIQDGEGRDF	TGTGCCAGTAGTATACAAGACGGGGAGGGAAGAGATTTT
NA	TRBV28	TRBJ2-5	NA	CASSYVRELEETQYF	TGTGCCAGCAGTTACGTACGGGAGTTAGAAGAGACCCAGTACTTC
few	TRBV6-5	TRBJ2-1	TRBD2	CASRRTSGTYNEQFF	TGTGCCAGCAGAAGGACTAGCGGGACTTACAATGAGCAGTTCTTC
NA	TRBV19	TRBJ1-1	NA	CASNRGAKSDTEAFF	TGTGCCAGTAACCGGGGAGCGAAATCCGACACTGAAGCTTTCTTT
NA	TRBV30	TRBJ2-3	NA	CAWRKVAVPDTQYF	TGTGCCTGGAGGAAGGTAGCGGTTCCAGATACGCAGTATTTT
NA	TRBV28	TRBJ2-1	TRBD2	CASSYSGRDSYNEQFF	TGTGCCAGCAGCTATAGCGGGAGAGACTCCTACAATGAGCAGTTCTTC
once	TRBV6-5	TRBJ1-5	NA	CASSALEGGQPQHF	TGTGCCAGCAGCGCCTTGGAGGGCGGTCAGCCCCAGCATTTT
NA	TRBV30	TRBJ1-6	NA	CAWRDSQLPLHF	TGTGCCTGGAGGGACAGTCAATTACCCCTCCACTTT
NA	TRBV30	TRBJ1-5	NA	CAWSIFTNQPQHF	TGTGCCTGGAGTATCTTTACAAATCAGCCCCAGCATTTT
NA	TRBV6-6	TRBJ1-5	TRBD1	CASSYGGQGQPQHF	TGTGCCAGCAGTTACGGGGGACAGGGGCAGCCCCAGCATTTT
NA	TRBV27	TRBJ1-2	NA	CASSPLANYGYTF	TGTGCCAGCTCTCCACTCGCTAACTATGGCTACACCTTC
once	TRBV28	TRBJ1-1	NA	CASSFRFLFTEAFF	TGTGCCAGCAGTTTCCGGTTCCTGTTCACTGAAGCTTTCTTT
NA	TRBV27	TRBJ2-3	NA	CASSPRRQRATDTQYF	TGTGCCAGCAGTCCGCGGCGGCAGCGGGCCACAGATACGCAGTATTTT
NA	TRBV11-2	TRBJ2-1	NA	CASSSYRDYNEQFF	TGTGCCAGCAGCTCCTACCGGGACTACAATGAGCAGTTCTTC
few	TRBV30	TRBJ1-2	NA	CAWTGNKSGYTF	TGTGCCTGGACAGGGAATAAAAGCGGCTACACCTTC
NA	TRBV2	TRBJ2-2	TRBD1	CASRWDRGTGELFF	TGTGCCAGCCGCTGGGACAGGGGCACCGGGGAGCTGTTTTTT
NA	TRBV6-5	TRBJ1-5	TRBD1	CASSFPGQGTEPQHF	TGTGCCAGCAGTTTTCCGGGACAGGGGACCGAGCCCCAGCATTTT
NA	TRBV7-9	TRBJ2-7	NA	CASSSTAYEQYF	TGTGCCAGCAGCTCTACAGCCTACGAGCAGTACTTC
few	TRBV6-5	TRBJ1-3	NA	CASSSSSSGNTIYF	TGTGCCAGCAGTTCCTCGAGCTCTGGAAACACCATATATTTT